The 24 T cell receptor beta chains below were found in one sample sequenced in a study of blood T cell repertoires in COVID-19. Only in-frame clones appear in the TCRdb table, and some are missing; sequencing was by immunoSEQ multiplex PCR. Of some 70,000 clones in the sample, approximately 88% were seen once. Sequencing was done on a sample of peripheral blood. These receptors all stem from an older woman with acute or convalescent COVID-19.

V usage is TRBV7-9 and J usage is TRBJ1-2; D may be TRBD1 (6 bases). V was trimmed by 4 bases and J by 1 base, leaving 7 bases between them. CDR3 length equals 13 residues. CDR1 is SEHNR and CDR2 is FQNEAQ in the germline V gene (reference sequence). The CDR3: CASSWDINYGYTF. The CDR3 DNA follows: TGTGCCAGCAGCTGGGACATTAACTATGGCTACACCTTC.

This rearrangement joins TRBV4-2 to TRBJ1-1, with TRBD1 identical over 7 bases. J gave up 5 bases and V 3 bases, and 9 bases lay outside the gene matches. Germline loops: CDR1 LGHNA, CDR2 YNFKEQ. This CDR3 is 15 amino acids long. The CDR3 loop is CASSHSPAGGTEAFF. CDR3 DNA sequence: TGTGCCAGCAGCCATTCCCCAGCAGGGGGAACTGAAGCTTTCTTT.

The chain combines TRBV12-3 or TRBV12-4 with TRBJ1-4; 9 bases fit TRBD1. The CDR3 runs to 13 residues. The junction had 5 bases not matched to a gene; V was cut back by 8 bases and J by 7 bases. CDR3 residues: CASGQTGGEKLFF. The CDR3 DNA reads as TGTGCCAGCGGCCAGACAGGGGGTGAAAAACTGTTTTTT.

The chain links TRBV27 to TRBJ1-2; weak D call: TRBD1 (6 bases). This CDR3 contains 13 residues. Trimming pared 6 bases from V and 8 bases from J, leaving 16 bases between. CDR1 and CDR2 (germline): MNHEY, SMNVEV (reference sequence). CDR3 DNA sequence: TGTGCCAGCAGATATACAGGGTCAAGAGGCTACACCTTC. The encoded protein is CASRYTGSRGYTF.

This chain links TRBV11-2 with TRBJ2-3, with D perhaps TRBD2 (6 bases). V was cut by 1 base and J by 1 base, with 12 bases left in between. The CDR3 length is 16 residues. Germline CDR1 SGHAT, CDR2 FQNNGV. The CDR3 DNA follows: TGTGCCAGCAGCTTAGCCGGGCGGGAAGGCACAGATACGCAGTATTTT. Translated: CASSLAGREGTDTQYF. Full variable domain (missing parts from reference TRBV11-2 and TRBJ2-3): EAGVAQSPRYKIIEKRQSVAFWCNPISGHATLYWYQQILGQGPKLLIQFQNNGVVDDSQLPKDRFSAERLKGVDSTLKIQPAKLEDSAVYLCASSLAGREGTDTQYFGPGTRLTVL.

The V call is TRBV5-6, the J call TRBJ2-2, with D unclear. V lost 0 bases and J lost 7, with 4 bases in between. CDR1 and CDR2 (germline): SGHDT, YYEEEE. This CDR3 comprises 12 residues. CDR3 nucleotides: TGTGCCAGCAGCTTGGACTTCGGGGAGCTGTTTTTT. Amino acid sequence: CASSLDFGELFF.

This CDR3 reads CASSRDRYSPLHF. The CDR3 DNA follows: TGTGCCAGCAGCCGGGACAGATATTCACCCCTCCACTTT. V is TRBV6-5 and J is TRBJ1-6; 7 bases match TRBD1. After removal of 6 bases from V and 8 bases from J, the junction contained 4 bases not matched to a gene. Germline CDR1 is MNHEY and CDR2 is SVGAGI. This CDR3 has 13 amino acids.

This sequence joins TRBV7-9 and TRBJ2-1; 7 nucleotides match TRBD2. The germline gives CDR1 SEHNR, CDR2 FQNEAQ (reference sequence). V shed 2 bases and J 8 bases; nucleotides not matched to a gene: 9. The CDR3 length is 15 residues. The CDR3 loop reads CASSLWSREVDEQFF. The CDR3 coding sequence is TGTGCCAGCAGCTTATGGTCCCGGGAGGTCGATGAGCAGTTCTTC.

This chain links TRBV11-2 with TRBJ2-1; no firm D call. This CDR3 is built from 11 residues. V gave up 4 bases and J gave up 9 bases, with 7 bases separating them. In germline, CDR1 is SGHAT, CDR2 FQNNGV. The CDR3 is CASSWSSEQFF. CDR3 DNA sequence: TGTGCCAGCAGCTGGAGCTCTGAGCAGTTCTTC.

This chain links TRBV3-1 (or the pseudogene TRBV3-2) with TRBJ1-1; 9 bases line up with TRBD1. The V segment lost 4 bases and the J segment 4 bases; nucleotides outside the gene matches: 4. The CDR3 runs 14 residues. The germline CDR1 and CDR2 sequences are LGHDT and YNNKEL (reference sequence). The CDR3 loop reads CASSPQTGGTEAFF. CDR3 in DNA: TGTGCCAGCAGCCCCCAGACAGGGGGCACTGAAGCTTTCTTT.

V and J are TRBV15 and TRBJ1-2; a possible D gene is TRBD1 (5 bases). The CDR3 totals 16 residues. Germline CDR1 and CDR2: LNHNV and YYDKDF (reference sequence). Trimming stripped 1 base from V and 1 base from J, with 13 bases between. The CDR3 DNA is TGTGCCACCAGCAGAGGGGCCAGGGAAAGTAACTATGGCTACACCTTC. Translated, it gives CATSRGARESNYGYTF.

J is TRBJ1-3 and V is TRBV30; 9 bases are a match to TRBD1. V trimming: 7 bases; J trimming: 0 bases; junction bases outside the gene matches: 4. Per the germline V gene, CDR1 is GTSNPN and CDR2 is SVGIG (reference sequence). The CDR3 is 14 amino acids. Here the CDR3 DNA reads TGTGCCTCGGACAGGGGAGGCTCTGGAAACACCATATATTTT. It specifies CASDRGGSGNTIYF.

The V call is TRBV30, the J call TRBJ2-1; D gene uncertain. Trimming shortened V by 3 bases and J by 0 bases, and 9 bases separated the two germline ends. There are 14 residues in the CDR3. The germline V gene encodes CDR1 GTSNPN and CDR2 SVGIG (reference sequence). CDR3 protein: CAWRATISYNEQFF. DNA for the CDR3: TGTGCCTGGAGGGCAACAATCTCCTACAATGAGCAGTTCTTC.

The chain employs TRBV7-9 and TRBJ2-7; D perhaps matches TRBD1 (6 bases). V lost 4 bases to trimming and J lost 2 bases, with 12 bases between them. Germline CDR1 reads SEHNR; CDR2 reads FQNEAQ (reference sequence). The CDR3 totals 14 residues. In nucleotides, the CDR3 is TGTGCCAGCAGCTATCGGGACAAACCCTACGAGCAGTACTTC. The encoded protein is CASSYRDKPYEQYF.

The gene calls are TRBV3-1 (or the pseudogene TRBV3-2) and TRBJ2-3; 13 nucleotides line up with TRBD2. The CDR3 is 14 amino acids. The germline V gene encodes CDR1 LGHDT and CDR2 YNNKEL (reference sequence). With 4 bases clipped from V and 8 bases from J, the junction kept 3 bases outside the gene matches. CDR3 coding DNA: TGTGCCAGCAGCCCGGGACTAGCGGGGTTTACGCAGTATTTT. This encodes CASSPGLAGFTQYF.

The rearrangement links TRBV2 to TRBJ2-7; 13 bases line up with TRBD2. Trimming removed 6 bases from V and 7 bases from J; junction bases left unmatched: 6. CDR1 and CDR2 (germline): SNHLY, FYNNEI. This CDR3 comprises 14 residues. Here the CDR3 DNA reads TGTGCCAGCAGGGGGACTAGCGGGGAGGGAGAGCAGTACTTC. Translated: CASRGTSGEGEQYF.

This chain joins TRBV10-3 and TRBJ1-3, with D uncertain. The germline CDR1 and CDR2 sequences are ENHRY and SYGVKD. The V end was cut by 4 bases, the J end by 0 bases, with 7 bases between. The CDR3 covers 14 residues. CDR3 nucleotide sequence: TGTGCCATCAGTGCCCCACACTCTGGAAACACCATATATTTT. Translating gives CAISAPHSGNTIYF.

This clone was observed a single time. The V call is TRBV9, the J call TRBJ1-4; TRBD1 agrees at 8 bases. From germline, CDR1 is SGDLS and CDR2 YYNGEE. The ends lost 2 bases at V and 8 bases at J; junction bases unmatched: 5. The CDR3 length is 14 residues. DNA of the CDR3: TGTGCCAGCAGCGTCTCAGGGGGCAGCGAAAAACTGTTTTTT. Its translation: CASSVSGGSEKLFF.

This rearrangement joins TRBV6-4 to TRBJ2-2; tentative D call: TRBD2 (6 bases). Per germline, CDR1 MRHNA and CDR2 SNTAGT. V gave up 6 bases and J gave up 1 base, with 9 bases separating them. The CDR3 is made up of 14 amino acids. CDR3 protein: CASRKAGNTGELFF. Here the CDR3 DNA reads TGTGCCAGCAGAAAAGCGGGGAACACCGGGGAGCTGTTTTTT.

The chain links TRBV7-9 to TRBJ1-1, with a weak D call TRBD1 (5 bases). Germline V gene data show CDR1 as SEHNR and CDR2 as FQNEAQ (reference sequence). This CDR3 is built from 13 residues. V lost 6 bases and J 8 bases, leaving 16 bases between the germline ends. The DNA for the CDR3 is TGTGCCAGCAGTTACTCGACAGCCTTCGAAGCTTTCTTT. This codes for CASSYSTAFEAFF. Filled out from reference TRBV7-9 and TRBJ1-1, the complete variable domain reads DTGVSQNPRHKITKRGQNVTFRCDPISEHNRLYWYRQTLGQGPEFLTYFQNEAQLEKSRLLSDRFSAERPKGSFSTLEIQRTEQGDSAMYLCASSYSTAFEAFFGQGTRLTVV.

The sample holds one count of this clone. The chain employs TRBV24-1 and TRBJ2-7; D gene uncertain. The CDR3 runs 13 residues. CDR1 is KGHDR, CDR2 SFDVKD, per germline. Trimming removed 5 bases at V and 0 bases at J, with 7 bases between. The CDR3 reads CATSGGSSYEQYF. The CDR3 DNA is TGTGCCACCAGTGGTGGCAGCTCCTACGAGCAGTACTTC.

The CDR3 DNA follows: TGTGCCAGCAGCTTCGAGGGAAGGTACACTGAAGCTTTCTTT. This codes for CASSFEGRYTEAFF. The chain employs TRBV7-8 and TRBJ1-1; D ambiguous. V was trimmed by 3 bases and J by 3 bases, leaving 11 bases between them. CDR1 and CDR2 from the germline V gene are SGHVS and FQNEAQ. The CDR3 has 14 residues.

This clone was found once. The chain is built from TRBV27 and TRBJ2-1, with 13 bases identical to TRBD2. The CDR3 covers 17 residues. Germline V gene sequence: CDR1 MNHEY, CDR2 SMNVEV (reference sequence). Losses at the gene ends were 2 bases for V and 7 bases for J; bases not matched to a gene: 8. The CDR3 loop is CASSLRLAGGPSNEQFF. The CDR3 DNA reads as TGTGCCAGCAGTTTAAGACTAGCGGGGGGTCCTTCGAATGAGCAGTTCTTC.

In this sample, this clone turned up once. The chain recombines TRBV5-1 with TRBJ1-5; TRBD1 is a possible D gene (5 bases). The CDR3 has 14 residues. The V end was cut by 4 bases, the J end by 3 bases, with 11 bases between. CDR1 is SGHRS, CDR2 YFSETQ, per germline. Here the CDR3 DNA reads TGCGCCAGCAGCGTAGGACATGACAATCAGCCCCAGCATTTT. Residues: CASSVGHDNQPQHF.